One and the same sample provided the 5 T cell receptor beta chains below, sequenced in a study of blood T cell repertoires in COVID-19. The protocol was immunoSEQ multiplex PCR, while the TCRdb copy is restricted to in-frame clones and leaves out a portion. Of some 300,000 clones in the sample, roughly 84% were seen once. Sequencing was done on a sample of PBMCs or T cells enriched from blood (not recorded which). Receptors originate from a woman aged 30 to 39 who had recovered from COVID-19.

This chain joins TRBV19 and TRBJ1-1; D is ambiguous. The CDR3 runs to 14 residues. Germline CDR1 LNHDA, CDR2 SQIVND (reference sequence). The V gene lost 5 bases and the J gene lost 3 bases, with 13 bases spanning the gap. CDR3 in amino acids: CASSLTGIDTEAFF. CDR3 sequence (DNA): TGTGCCAGTAGTCTCACGGGGATAGACACTGAAGCTTTCTTT.

V gene TRBV19 combines with J gene TRBJ2-1, with 10 positions matching TRBD1. The CDR3 totals 17 residues. V lost 5 bases and J lost 3; bases outside the gene matches: 10. Germline CDR1 is LNHDA and CDR2 is SQIVND (reference sequence). The CDR3 DNA sequence: TGTGCCAGTAGTCCTGCCGGGACAGGGGCACTCTACAATGAGCAGTTCTTC. Translation gives CASSPAGTGALYNEQFF.

The chain employs TRBV12-5 and TRBJ2-5; weak D call: TRBD2 (5 bases). V was shortened by 7 bases and J by 3 bases, with 15 bases between the two germline ends. CDR3 length equals 14 residues. The germline gives CDR1 LGHNT, CDR2 FRNRAP. The CDR3 sequence is CASAHERIEETQYF. CDR3 nucleotides: TGTGCTAGTGCCCACGAGCGGATCGAAGAGACCCAGTACTTC.

In its sample, this clone was seen once. The rearrangement uses TRBV30 and TRBJ2-2; possible D gene TRBD1, 6 bases. With 1 base removed from V and 5 bases from J, the gap between germline ends came to 8 bases. The germline V gene has CDR1 GTSNPN and CDR2 SVGIG (reference sequence). This CDR3 has 13 residues. DNA for the CDR3: TGTGCCTGGAGTGAACAGGGAACCGGGGAGCTGTTTTTT. Its protein is CAWSEQGTGELFF.

The V gene is TRBV5-5, the J gene TRBJ1-1; no definite D call. This CDR3 contains 20 residues. The V gene lost 0 bases and the J gene lost 7 bases, with 31 bases spanning the gap. Germline V gene data show CDR1 as SGHKS and CDR2 as YYEKEE (reference sequence). This chain's CDR3 is CASSLARFGVGHSGEGEAFF. The CDR3 DNA follows: TGTGCCAGCAGCTTGGCGAGGTTTGGCGTTGGGCACAGCGGGGAGGGTGAAGCTTTCTTT.